This T cell receptor (beta chain) was identified during a study of cytomegalovirus exposure and HLA in healthy donors. Study observations and caveats: Despite most TCR sequences being rare, some public TCRs occurred in many donors. There were about 160 TCR beta chains listed as cytomegalovirus-associated.

Primers included in the PCR were 60 Vbeta and 13 Jbeta primers. Libraries were prepared by immunoSEQ multiplex PCR; TCRdb keeps only in-frame clonotypes and omits some of them. The sample contains fewer than 250,000 clones, 70% to 75% of which appear only once. This CDR3 spans 15 amino acids. The ends lost 5 bases at V and 6 bases at J; junction bases unmatched: 7. Germline V gene sequence: CDR1 MNHEY, CDR2 SVGAGI. As for this clone: Its specificity is unknown.

Material: PBMCs. The rearrangement joins TRBV6-5 to TRBJ1-2, with 12 bases fitting TRBD1. This TCR was recovered from a man under 40 in good health and CMV-seropositive. The CDR3 region is CASSPGQGAVDGYTF. CDR3 nucleotide sequence: TGTGCCAGCAGTCCGGGACAGGGGGCGGTCGATGGCTACACCTTC.